Included here is one T cell receptor beta chain sequence, with context. With random hexamers, reverse transcription was performed on about 0.45 to 1 ug of RNA. TCRdb re-derived calls from the immunoSEQ multiplex PCR reads in MiXCR, one entry per CDR3 protein. The profile shows about 280,000 distinct CDR3 sequences, around 83% of them singletons. This sample stems from a study of CD8 T cells in Susac syndrome. TEMRA cells were FACS-enriched, while CD8+ and CD4+ T cells were negatively isolated. Germline V CDR1 and CDR2: SNHLY, FYNNEI. CDR3 length: 15 residues. Trimming removed 2 bases at V and 6 bases at J, with 14 bases between.

V gene TRBV2 combines with J gene TRBJ1-5; no clear D. This TCR derives from a human donor with multiple sclerosis. Sequenced material: CD8+ T cells from PBMCs. The CDR3 loop reads CASSESLRVSQPQHF. The DNA for the CDR3 is TGTGCCAGCAGTGAAAGCCTAAGAGTGTCTCAGCCCCAGCATTTT.